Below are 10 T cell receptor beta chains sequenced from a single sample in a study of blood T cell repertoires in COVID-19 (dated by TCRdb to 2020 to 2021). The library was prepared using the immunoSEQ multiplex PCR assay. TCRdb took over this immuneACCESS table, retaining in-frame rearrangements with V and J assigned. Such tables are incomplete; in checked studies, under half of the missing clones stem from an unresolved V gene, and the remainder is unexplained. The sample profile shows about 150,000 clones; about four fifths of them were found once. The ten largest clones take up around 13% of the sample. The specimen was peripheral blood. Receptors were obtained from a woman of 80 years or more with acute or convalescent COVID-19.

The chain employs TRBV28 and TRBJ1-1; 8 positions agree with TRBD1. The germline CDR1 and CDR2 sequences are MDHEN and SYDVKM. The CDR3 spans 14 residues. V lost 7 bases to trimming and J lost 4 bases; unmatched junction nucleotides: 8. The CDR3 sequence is CASNPDRAGTEAFF. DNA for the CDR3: TGTGCCAGCAATCCGGACAGGGCTGGCACTGAAGCTTTCTTT.

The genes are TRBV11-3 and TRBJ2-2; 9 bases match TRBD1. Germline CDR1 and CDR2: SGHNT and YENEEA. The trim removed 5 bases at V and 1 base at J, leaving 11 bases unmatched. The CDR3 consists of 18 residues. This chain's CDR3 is CASSLQHGQGLNTGELFF. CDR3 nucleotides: TGTGCCAGCAGCCTCCAACATGGACAGGGGTTGAACACCGGGGAGCTGTTTTTT.

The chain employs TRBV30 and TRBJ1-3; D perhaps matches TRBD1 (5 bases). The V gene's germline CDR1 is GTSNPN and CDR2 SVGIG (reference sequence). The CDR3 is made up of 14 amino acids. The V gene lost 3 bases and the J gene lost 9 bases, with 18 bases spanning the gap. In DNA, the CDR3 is TGTGCCTGGAGCCCGACAGACCGGGGGACCACCATATATTTT. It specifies CAWSPTDRGTTIYF.

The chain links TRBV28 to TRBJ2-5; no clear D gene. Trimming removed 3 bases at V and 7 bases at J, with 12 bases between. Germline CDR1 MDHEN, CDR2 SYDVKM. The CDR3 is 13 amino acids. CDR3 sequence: CASSLRPEWTQYF. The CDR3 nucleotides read TGTGCCAGCAGTTTGCGGCCAGAGTGGACCCAGTACTTC.

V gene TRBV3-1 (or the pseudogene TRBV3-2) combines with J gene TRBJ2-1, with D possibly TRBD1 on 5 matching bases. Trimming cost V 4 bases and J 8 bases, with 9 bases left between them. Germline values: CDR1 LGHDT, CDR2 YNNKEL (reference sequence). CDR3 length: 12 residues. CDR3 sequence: CASSPRVHEQFF. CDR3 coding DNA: TGTGCCAGCAGCCCCAGGGTCCATGAGCAGTTCTTC.

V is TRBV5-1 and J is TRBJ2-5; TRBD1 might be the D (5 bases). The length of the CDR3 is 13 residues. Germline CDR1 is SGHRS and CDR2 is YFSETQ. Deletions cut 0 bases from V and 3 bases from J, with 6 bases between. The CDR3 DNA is TGCGCCAGCAGCTTGGCCAGGGAAGAGACCCAGTACTTC. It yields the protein CASSLAREETQYF.

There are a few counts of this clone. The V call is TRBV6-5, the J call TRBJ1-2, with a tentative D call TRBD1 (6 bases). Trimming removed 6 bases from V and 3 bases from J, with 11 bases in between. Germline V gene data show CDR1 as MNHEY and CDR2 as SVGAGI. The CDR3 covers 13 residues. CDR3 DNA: TGTGCCAGCAGACAGGGTCTTGACTATGGCTACACCTTC. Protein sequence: CASRQGLDYGYTF.

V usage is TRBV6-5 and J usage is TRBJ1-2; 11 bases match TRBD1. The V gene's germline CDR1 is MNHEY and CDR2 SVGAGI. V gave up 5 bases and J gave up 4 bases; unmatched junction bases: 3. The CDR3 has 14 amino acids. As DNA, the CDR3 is TGTGCCAGCAGTCGGACAGGGGGCCGCTATGGCTACACCTTC. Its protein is CASSRTGGRYGYTF.

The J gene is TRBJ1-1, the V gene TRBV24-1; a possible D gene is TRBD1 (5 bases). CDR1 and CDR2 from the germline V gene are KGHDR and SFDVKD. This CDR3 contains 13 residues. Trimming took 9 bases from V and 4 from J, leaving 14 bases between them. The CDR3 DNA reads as TGTGCCACCCAGTCCCCGGGGGGCACTGAAGCTTTCTTT. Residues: CATQSPGGTEAFF.

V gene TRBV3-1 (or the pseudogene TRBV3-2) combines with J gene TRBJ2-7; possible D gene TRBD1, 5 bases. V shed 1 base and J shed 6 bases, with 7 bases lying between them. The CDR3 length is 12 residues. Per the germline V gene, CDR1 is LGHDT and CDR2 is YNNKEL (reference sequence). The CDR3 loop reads CASSQARVEQYF. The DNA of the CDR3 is TGTGCCAGCAGCCAAGCCAGGGTCGAGCAGTACTTC.